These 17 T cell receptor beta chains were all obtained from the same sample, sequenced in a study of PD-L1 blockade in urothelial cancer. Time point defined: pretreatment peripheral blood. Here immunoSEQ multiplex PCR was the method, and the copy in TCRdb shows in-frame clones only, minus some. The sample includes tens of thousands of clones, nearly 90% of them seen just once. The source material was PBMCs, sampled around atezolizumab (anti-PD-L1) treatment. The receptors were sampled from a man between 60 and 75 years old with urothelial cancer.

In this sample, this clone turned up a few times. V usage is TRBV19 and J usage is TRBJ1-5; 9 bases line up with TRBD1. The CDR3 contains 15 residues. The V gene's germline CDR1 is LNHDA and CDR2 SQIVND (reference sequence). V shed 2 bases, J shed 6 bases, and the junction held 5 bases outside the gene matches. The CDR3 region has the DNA TGTGCCAGTAGTATAAGGGACAGGGCTCTTCAGCCCCAGCATTTT. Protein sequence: CASSIRDRALQPQHF.

The CDR3 region has the DNA TGCGCCAGCAGCCGATCGGGACAGTTAAGAGCAGATACGCAGTATTTT. Protein: CASSRSGQLRADTQYF. The chain joins TRBV5-1 to TRBJ2-3, with 7 bases that match TRBD1. V lost 4 bases to trimming and J lost 4 bases; unmatched junction nucleotides: 12. Germline-derived CDR1 and CDR2 are SGHRS and YFSETQ. The CDR3 is 16 residues long.

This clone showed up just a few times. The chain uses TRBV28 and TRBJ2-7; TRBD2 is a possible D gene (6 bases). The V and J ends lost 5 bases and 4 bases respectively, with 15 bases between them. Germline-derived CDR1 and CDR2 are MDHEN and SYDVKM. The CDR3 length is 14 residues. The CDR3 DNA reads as TGTGCCAGCAGTCCCCCTGTGCGGGGATACGAGCAGTACTTC. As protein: CASSPPVRGYEQYF.

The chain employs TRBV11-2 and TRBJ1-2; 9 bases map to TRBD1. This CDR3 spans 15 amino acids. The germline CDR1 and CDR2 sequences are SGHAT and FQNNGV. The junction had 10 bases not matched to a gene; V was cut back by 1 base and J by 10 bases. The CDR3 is CASSLVTGGWDTYTF. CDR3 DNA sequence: TGTGCCAGCAGCTTAGTGACAGGGGGGTGGGATACCTACACCTTC.

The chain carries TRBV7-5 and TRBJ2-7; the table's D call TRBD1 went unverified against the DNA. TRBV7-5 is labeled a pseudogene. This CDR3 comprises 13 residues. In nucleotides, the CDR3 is TGTGCCAGACCGACCGACAGGATCGACGAGCAGTACTTC. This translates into CARPTDRIDEQYF.

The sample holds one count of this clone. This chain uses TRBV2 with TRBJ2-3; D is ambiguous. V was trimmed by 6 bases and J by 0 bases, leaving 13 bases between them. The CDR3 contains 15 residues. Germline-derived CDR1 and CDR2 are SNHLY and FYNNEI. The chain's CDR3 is CASSPSTASTDTQYF. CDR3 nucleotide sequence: TGTGCCAGCAGCCCCTCTACAGCTAGCACAGATACGCAGTATTTT.

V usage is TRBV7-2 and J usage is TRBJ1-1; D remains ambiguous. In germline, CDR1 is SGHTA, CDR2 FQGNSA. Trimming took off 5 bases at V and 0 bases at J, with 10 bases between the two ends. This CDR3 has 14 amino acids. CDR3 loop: CASSPEALNTEAFF. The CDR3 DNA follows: TGTGCCAGCAGCCCCGAGGCACTGAACACTGAAGCTTTCTTT.

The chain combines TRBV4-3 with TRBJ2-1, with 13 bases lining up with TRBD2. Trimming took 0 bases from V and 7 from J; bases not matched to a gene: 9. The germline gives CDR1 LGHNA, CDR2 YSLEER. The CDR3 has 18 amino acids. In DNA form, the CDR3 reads TGCGCCAGCAGCCAAGAAGCGCTACTAGCGGGAGGGGGGAATGAGCAGTTCTTC. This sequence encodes CASSQEALLAGGGNEQFF.

The DNA for the CDR3 is TGTGCCAGCAGTCCCCAGGACAGGAGCTCTAACTATGGCTACACCTTC. This gives the protein CASSPQDRSSNYGYTF. The gene calls are TRBV28 and TRBJ1-2; 7 bases agree with TRBD1. Trimming took 5 bases from V and 0 from J; bases not matched to a gene: 9. The CDR3 sequence is 16 residues long. Germline V gene sequence: CDR1 MDHEN, CDR2 SYDVKM.

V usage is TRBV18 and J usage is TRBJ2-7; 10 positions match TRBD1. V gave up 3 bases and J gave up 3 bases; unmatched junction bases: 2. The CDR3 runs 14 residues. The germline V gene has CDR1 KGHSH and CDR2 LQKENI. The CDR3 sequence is CASSPTGGDYEQYF. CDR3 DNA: TGTGCCAGCTCACCGACAGGGGGCGACTACGAGCAGTACTTC.

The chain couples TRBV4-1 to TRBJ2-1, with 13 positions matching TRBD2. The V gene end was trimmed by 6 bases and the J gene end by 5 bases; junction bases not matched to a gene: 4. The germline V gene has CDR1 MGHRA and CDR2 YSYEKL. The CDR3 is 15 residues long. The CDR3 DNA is TGCGCCAGCAGGGTCGGACTAGCGGGAGACAATGAGCAGTTCTTC. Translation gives CASRVGLAGDNEQFF.

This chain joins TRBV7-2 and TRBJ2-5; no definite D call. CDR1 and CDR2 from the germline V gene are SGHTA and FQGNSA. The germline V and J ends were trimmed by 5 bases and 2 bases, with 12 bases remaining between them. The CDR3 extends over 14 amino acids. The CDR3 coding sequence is TGTGCCAGCAGCCGTTATGGCCCGCAAGAGACCCAGTACTTC. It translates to CASSRYGPQETQYF.

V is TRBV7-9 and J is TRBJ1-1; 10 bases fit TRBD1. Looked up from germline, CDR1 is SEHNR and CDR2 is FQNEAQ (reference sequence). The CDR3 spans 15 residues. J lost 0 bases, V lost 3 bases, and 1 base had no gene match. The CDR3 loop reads CASSFGTGVNTEAFF. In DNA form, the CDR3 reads TGTGCCAGCAGCTTTGGGACAGGGGTGAACACTGAAGCTTTCTTT.

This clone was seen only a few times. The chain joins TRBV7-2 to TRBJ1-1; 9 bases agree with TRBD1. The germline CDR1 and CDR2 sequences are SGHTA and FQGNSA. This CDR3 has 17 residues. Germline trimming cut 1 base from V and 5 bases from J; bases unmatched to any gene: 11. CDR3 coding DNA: TGTGCCAGCAGCTTAGTCTGGACAGGGGCCGCGGGTACTGAAGCTTTCTTT. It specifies CASSLVWTGAAGTEAFF.

CDR3 in amino acids: CASSFDTFSYNEQFF. The CDR3 DNA reads TGTGCCAGCAGTTTTGACACTTTCTCCTACAATGAGCAGTTCTTC. This chain connects TRBV28 to TRBJ2-1; no definite D call. The CDR3 extends over 15 amino acids. V was shortened by 3 bases and J by 0 bases, with 9 bases between the two germline ends. The germline CDR1 and CDR2 sequences are MDHEN and SYDVKM.

CDR3 sequence (DNA): TGTGCCAGCAGCGCCCGGGCTCCGGCGGGGCCAGCAGAACACTACGAGCAGTACTTC. This gives the protein CASSARAPAGPAEHYEQYF. This chain connects TRBV7-9 to TRBJ2-7; D perhaps matches TRBD2 (6 bases). The CDR3 length is 19 residues. Germline CDR1 is SEHNR and CDR2 is FQNEAQ (reference sequence). V was clipped by 5 bases and J by 3 bases, with 29 bases between them. Based on the CDR3 plus reference TRBV7-9 and TRBJ2-7, the full variable domain is DTGVSQNPRHKITKRGQNVTFRCDPISEHNRLYWYRQTLGQGPEFLTYFQNEAQLEKSRLLSDRFSAERPKGSFSTLEIQRTEQGDSAMYLCASSARAPAGPAEHYEQYFGPGTRLTVT.

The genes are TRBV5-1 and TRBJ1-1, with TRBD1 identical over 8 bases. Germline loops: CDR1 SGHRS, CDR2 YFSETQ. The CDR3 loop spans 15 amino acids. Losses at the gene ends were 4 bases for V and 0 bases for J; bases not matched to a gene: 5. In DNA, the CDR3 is TGCGCCAGCAGCCCACGGACAGGGCTGAACACTGAAGCTTTCTTT. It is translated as CASSPRTGLNTEAFF.